The present TCR beta chain was sequenced within a study of cytomegalovirus exposure and HLA in healthy donors. As concerns this clone: Its antigen is as yet unknown.

Trimming pared 1 base from V and 8 bases from J, leaving 11 bases between. Germline V gene lookup returns CDR1 LGHNA and CDR2 YSLEER. The length of the CDR3 is 14 residues. PCR involved 60 Vbeta and 13 Jbeta primers. The table came from immunoSEQ multiplex PCR; TCRdb's copy has only in-frame clones and leaves some out. The table shows approximately 120,000 clones, with 70% to 80% occurring only once. Study-level findings and limits: Later, an analysis showed that TCR beta chains associated with HLA were more clonally expanded than others that were equally common. There were some V segments, including TRBV6-2 and TRBV6-3, excluded as indistinguishable.

Sampled while nominally healthy, donors likely had unrecorded immune exposures. The source material was PBMCs. The sequence derives from a female donor in good health and CMV-seronegative. The J gene is TRBJ1-4, the V gene TRBV4-3; tentative D call: TRBD1 (6 bases). This CDR3 reads CASSQVSTGEKLFF. Written as DNA, the CDR3 is TGCGCCAGCAGCCAAGTGTCTACAGGGGAAAAACTGTTTTTT.